Below are 9 T cell receptor beta chains sequenced from a single sample in a study of T cell responses to AZD1222 COVID-19 vaccine. Measured with immunoSEQ multiplex PCR; TCRdb has only the in-frame clones, and not every one. The data contain 150,000 to 200,000 clones, 75% to 90% of them singletons. The starting material was peripheral blood, obtained 28 days after the second dose of the MenACWY control vaccine. The receptor set was obtained from an adult who received the MenACWY meningococcal vaccine as a control.

The CDR3 DNA is TGTGCCAGCAGCTTTACAGGGGAGTATGGCTACACCTTC. It specifies CASSFTGEYGYTF. The chain employs TRBV7-2 and TRBJ1-2; 7 positions agree with TRBD1. The CDR3 extends over 13 amino acids. CDR1 is SGHTA and CDR2 is FQGNSA in the germline V gene. The J segment lost 5 bases and the V segment lost 3 bases, leaving 3 bases of the junction unmatched.

The chain is built from TRBV7-2 and TRBJ1-1, with 11 bases aligning to TRBD1. Losses at the gene ends were 5 bases for V and 5 bases for J; bases not matched to a gene: 4. The CDR3 has 14 amino acids. Germline CDR1 and CDR2: SGHTA and FQGNSA. The CDR3 loop reads CASSPDRGLTEAFF. The CDR3 nucleotides are TGTGCCAGCAGCCCGGACAGGGGGCTTACTGAAGCTTTCTTT.

The J gene is TRBJ1-1, the V gene TRBV28; TRBD1 aligns across 7 bases. Germline CDR1 reads MDHEN; CDR2 reads SYDVKM. V trimming: 6 bases; J trimming: 0 bases; junction bases outside the gene matches: 7. This CDR3 comprises 15 residues. CDR3 nucleotides: TGTGCCAGCAGACGCGGGGACAGCCTGAACACTGAAGCTTTCTTT. Translating gives CASRRGDSLNTEAFF. The entire variable domain, with the rest obtained from reference TRBV28 and TRBJ1-1, is as follows: DVKVTQSSRYLVKRTGEKVFLECVQDMDHENMFWYRQDPGLGLRLIYFSYDVKMKEKGDIPEGYSVSREKKERFSLILESASTNQTSMYLCASRRGDSLNTEAFFGQGTRLTVV.

V is TRBV4-3 and J is TRBJ1-1; D ambiguous. CDR1 is LGHNA and CDR2 is YSLEER in the germline V gene. The CDR3 sequence is 13 residues long. Trimming took 0 bases from V and 11 from J, leaving 13 bases between them. The CDR3: CASSQEGLYGAFF. CDR3 DNA sequence: TGCGCCAGCAGCCAAGAGGGCCTGTATGGGGCTTTCTTT.

In this sample, this clone turned up a few times. The chain is built from TRBV19 and TRBJ2-2, with 8 bases identical to TRBD1. The germline V gene encodes CDR1 LNHDA and CDR2 SQIVND (reference sequence). The V and J ends lost 10 bases and 6 bases, in that order; junction bases with no gene match: 7. The CDR3 is made up of 13 amino acids. CDR3 nucleotide sequence: TGTGCCACCTCGACAGGGGATGCCGGGGAGCTGTTTTTT. This codes for CATSTGDAGELFF.

The rearrangement uses TRBV4-3 and TRBJ1-2; D is ambiguous. CDR3 length: 14 amino acids. Deletions cut 0 bases from V and 1 base from J, with 6 bases between. CDR1 is LGHNA and CDR2 is YSLEER in the germline V gene. CDR3 nucleotide sequence: TGCGCCAGCAGCCAAGATCCGGATAACTATGGCTACACCTTC. Its translation: CASSQDPDNYGYTF.

Remarks on this clone: This specimen includes other DNA sequences encoding the same CDR3. V is TRBV20-1 and J is TRBJ1-2; D unclear. Germline CDR1 and CDR2: DFQATT and SNEGSKA (reference sequence). The CDR3 is 11 amino acids. The CDR3 reads CSASRDYGYTF. DNA for the CDR3: TGCAGCGCGAGCCGGGACTATGGCTACACCTTC.

The chain employs TRBV11-2 and TRBJ2-7; D is uncertain. Trimming stripped 2 bases from V and 0 bases from J, with 8 bases between. Germline loops: CDR1 SGHAT, CDR2 FQNNGV. The CDR3 length is 14 residues. CDR3: CASSLFRNSYEQYF. CDR3 coding DNA: TGTGCCAGCAGCTTATTCAGGAACTCCTACGAGCAGTACTTC.

CDR3 sequence reads: CASIERVGNQPQHF. The CDR3, as DNA: TGTGCCAGTATAGAAAGGGTTGGTAATCAGCCCCAGCATTTT. The chain combines TRBV19 with TRBJ1-5; no clear D gene. The CDR3 covers 14 residues. V shed 7 bases and J shed 4 bases, with 14 bases lying between them. Germline values: CDR1 LNHDA, CDR2 SQIVND (reference sequence).